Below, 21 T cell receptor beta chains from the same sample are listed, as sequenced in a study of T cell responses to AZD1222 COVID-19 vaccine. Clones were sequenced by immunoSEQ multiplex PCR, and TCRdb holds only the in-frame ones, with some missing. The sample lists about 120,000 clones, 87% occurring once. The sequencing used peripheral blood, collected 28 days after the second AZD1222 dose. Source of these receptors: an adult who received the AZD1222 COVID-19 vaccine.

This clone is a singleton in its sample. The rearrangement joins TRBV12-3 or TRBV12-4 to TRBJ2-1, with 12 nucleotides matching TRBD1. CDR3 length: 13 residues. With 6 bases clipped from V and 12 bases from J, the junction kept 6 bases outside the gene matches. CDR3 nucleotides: TGTGCCAGCAGAAGGGGACAGGGGGCGTCGCAGTTCTTC. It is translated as CASRRGQGASQFF.

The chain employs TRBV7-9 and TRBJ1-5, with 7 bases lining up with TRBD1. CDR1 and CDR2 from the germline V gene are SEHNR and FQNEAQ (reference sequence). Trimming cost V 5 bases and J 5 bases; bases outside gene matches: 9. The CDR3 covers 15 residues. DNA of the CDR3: TGTGCCAGCAGCCAGGGGATAACAGGGGATCAGCCCCAGCATTTT. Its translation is CASSQGITGDQPQHF.

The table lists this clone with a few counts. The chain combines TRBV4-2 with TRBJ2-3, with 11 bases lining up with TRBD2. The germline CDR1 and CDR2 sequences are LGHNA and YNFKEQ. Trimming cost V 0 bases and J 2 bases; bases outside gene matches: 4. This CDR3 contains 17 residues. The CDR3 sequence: CASSQDPGLADTDTQYF. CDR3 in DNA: TGTGCCAGCAGCCAAGACCCGGGACTAGCGGACACAGATACGCAGTATTTT.

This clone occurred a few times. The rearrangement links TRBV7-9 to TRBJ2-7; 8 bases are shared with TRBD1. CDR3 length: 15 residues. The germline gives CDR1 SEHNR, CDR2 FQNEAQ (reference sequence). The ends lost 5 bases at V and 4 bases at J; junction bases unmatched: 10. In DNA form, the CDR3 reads TGTGCCAGCAGCCAATCCGGGACAGGACCTTACGAGCAGTACTTC. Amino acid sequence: CASSQSGTGPYEQYF.

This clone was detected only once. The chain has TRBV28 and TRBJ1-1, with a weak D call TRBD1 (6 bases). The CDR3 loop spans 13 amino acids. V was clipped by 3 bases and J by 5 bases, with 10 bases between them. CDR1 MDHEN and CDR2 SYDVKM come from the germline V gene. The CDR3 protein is CASSFRGRTEAFF. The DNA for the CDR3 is TGTGCCAGCAGTTTTCGGGGGCGAACTGAAGCTTTCTTT.

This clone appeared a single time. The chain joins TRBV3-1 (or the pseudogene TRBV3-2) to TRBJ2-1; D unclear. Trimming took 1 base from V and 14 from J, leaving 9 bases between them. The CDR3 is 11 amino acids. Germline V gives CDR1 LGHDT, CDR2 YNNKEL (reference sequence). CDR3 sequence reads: CASSQGRSEFF. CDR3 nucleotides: TGTGCCAGCAGCCAAGGTAGGAGCGAGTTCTTC.

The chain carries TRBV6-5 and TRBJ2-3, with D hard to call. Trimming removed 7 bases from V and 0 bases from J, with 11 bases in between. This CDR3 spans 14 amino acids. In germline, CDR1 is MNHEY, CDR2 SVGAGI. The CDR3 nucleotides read TGTGCCAGCAAGGAGAGCCTTAGCACAGATACGCAGTATTTT. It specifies CASKESLSTDTQYF.

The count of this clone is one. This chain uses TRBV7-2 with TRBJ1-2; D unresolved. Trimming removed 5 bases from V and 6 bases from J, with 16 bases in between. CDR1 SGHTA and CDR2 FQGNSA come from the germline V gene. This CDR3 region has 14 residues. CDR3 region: CASSQAGVSDGYTF. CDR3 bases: TGTGCCAGCAGCCAAGCGGGTGTCTCAGATGGCTACACCTTC.

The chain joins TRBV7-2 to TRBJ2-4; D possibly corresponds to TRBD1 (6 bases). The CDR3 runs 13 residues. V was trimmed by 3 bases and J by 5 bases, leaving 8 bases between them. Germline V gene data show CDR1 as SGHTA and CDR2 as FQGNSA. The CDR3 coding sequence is TGTGCCAGCAGCTTTAAGGGGGAAAACATTCAGTACTTC. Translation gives CASSFKGENIQYF.

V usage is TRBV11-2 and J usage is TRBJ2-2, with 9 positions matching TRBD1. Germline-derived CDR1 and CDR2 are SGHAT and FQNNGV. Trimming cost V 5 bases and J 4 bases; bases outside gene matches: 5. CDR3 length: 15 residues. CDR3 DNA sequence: TGTGCCAGCAGCCCGGACAGGGGAGGCACCGGGGAGCTGTTTTTT. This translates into CASSPDRGGTGELFF.

The CDR3 is CASRPAGPAAGNTIYF. The CDR3, as DNA: TGTGCCAGCAGGCCCGCGGGCCCGGCGGCAGGAAACACCATATATTTT. The rearrangement uses TRBV28 and TRBJ1-3, with D uncertain. Germline values: CDR1 MDHEN, CDR2 SYDVKM. This CDR3 contains 16 residues. V lost 6 bases and J 4 bases, leaving 19 bases between the germline ends.

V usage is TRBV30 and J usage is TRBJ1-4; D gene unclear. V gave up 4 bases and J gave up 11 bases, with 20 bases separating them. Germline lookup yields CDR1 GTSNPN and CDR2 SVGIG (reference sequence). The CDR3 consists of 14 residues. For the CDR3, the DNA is TGTGCCTGGAATAGAGACTCTCGGGAGAACAAACTGTTTTTT. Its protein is CAWNRDSRENKLFF.

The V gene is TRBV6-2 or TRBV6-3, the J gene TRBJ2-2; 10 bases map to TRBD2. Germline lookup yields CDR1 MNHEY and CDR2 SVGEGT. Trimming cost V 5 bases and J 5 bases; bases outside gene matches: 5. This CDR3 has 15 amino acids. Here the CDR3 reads CASSPVAGGTGELFF. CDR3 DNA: TGTGCCAGCAGTCCCGTAGCGGGGGGTACCGGGGAGCTGTTTTTT.

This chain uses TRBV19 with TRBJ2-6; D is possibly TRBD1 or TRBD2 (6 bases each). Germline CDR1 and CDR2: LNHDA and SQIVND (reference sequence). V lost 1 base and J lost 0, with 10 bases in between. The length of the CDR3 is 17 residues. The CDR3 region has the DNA TGTGCCAGTAGTATAGCGGGGGCCCGCTCTGGGGCCAACGTCCTGACTTTC. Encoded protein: CASSIAGARSGANVLTF. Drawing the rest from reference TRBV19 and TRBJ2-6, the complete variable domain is DGGITQSPKYLFRKEGQNVTLSCEQNLNHDAMYWYRQDPGQGLRLIYYSQIVNDFQKGDIAEGYSVSREKKESFPLTVTSAQKNPTAFYLCASSIAGARSGANVLTFGAGSRLTVL.

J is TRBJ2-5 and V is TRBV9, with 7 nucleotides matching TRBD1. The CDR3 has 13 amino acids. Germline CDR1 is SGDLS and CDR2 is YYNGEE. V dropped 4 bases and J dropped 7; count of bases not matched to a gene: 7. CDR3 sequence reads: CASSSRQGGTQYF. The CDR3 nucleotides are TGTGCCAGCAGCTCACGACAGGGTGGGACCCAGTACTTC.

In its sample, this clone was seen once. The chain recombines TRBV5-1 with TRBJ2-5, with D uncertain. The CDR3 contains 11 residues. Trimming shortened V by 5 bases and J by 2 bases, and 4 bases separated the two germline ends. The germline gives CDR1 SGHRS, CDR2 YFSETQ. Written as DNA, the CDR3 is TGCGCCAGCAGGTATCAAGAGACCCAGTACTTC. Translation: CASRYQETQYF.

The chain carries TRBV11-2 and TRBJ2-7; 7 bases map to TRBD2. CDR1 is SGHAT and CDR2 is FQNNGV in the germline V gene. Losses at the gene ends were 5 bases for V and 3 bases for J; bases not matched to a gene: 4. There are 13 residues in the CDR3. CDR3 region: CASSRGLIYEQYF. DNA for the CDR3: TGTGCCAGCAGCCGGGGACTAATCTACGAGCAGTACTTC.

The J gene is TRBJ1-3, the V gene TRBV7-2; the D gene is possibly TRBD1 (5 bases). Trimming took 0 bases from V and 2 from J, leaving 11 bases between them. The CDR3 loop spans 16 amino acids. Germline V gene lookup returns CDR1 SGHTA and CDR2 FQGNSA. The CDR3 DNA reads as TGTGCCAGCAGCTTAGCAGGGGTTGGGACTGGAAACACCATATATTTT. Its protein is CASSLAGVGTGNTIYF.

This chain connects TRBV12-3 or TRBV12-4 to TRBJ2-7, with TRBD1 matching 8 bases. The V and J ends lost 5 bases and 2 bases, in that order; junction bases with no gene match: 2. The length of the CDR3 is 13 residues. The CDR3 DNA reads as TGTGCCAGCAGTGGACAGGGCCCCTACGAGCAGTACTTC. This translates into CASSGQGPYEQYF.

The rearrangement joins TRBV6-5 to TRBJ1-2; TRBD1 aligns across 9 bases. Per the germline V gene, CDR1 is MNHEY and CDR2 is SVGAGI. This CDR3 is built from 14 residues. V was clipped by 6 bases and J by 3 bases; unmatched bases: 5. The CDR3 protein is CASRATGGDYGYTF. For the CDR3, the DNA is TGTGCCAGCAGAGCGACAGGGGGTGACTATGGCTACACCTTC.

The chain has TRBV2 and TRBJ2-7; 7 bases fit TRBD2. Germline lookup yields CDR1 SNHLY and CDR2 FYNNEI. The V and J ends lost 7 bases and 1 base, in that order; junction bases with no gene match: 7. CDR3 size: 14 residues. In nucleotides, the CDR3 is TGTGCCAGCAAGCGGACTAGTAGGTCCTACGAGCAGTACTTC. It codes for CASKRTSRSYEQYF.